Below are 14 T cell receptor beta chains sequenced from a single sample in a study of T cell responses to AZD1222 COVID-19 vaccine. Some clones are missing from TCRdb's copy, which holds only in-frame ones; the method was immunoSEQ multiplex PCR. The sample has about 120,000 clones; 88% are singletons. The material sequenced was peripheral blood, taken on day 0 of AZD1222 vaccination. The source of these receptors is an adult in good health.

This sequence joins TRBV7-9 and TRBJ2-5; D gene ambiguous. This CDR3 contains 14 residues. V was trimmed by 1 base and J by 5 bases, leaving 11 bases between them. Per the germline V gene, CDR1 is SEHNR and CDR2 is FQNEAQ (reference sequence). The CDR3 DNA sequence: TGTGCCAGCAGCTTAGTTTCAGTCTTTGAGACCCAGTACTTC. Translated: CASSLVSVFETQYF.

The chain recombines TRBV29-1 with TRBJ1-5, with 8 bases that match TRBD1. Germline CDR1 and CDR2: SQVTM and ANQGSEA. The J segment lost 4 bases and the V segment lost 6 bases, leaving 5 bases of the junction unmatched. The CDR3 consists of 13 residues. CDR3 in DNA: TGCAGCGTCACAGGGGGAGGTAATCAGCCCCAGCATTTT. The encoded protein is CSVTGGGNQPQHF. The whole variable domain, filled in from reference TRBV29-1 and TRBJ1-5, reads SAVISQKPSRDICQRGTSLTIQCQVDSQVTMMFWYRQQPGQSLTLIATANQGSEATYESGFVIDKFPISRPNLTFSTLTVSNMSPEDSSIYLCSVTGGGNQPQHFGDGTRLSIL.

The V and J genes are TRBV19 and TRBJ1-4; no reliable D call. CDR3 length: 14 residues. Trimming removed 0 bases from V and 11 bases from J, with 13 bases in between. Germline assignment: CDR1 LNHDA and CDR2 SQIVND (reference sequence). CDR3 loop: CASSIDPVGWKLFF. CDR3 bases: TGTGCCAGTAGTATAGATCCGGTGGGATGGAAACTGTTTTTT.

The table lists this clone with a few counts. The chain employs TRBV6-1 and TRBJ1-1; the D is unclear. CDR3 size: 13 residues. The germline CDR1 and CDR2 sequences are MNHNS and SASEGT. V lost 0 bases, J lost 5 bases, and 7 bases lay in between. CDR3 sequence: CASSEAGVTEAFF. The CDR3 DNA follows: TGTGCCAGCAGTGAAGCAGGAGTTACTGAAGCTTTCTTT.

The chain combines TRBV28 with TRBJ2-3, with D perhaps TRBD2 (5 bases). The CDR3 sequence is 16 residues long. CDR1 and CDR2 (germline): MDHEN, SYDVKM. V lost 0 bases, J lost 1 base, and 11 bases lay in between. CDR3 amino acids: CASSLWDFLRTDTQYF. In DNA form, the CDR3 reads TGTGCCAGCAGTTTATGGGACTTTTTACGCACAGATACGCAGTATTTT.

The chain carries TRBV5-1 and TRBJ1-5; D ambiguous. Looked up from germline, CDR1 is SGHRS and CDR2 is YFSETQ. CDR3 length equals 14 residues. The germline V and J ends were trimmed by 5 bases and 0 bases, with 9 bases remaining between them. This chain's CDR3 is CASSESSSNQPQHF. The CDR3 coding sequence is TGCGCCAGCAGTGAGTCCAGTAGCAATCAGCCCCAGCATTTT. Based on the CDR3 plus reference TRBV5-1 and TRBJ1-5, the full variable domain is KAGVTQTPRYLIKTRGQQVTLSCSPISGHRSVSWYQQTPGQGLQFLFEYFSETQRNKGNFPGRFSGRQFSNSRSEMNVSTLELGDSALYLCASSESSSNQPQHFGDGTRLSIL.

The rearrangement joins TRBV7-9 to TRBJ2-3; TRBD2 matches at 9 bases. J lost 6 bases, V lost 6 bases, and 7 bases had no gene match. Germline CDR1 reads SEHNR; CDR2 reads FQNEAQ (reference sequence). The CDR3 length is 14 residues. In DNA form, the CDR3 reads TGTGCCAGCAGAGATAGCGGGAGTGTTGATACGCAGTATTTT. It encodes CASRDSGSVDTQYF.

V usage is TRBV5-4 and J usage is TRBJ2-3; 7 bases line up with TRBD1. Germline assignment: CDR1 SGHNT and CDR2 YYREEE (reference sequence). The CDR3 totals 16 residues. The V gene end was trimmed by 0 bases and the J gene end by 1 base; junction bases not matched to a gene: 5. The CDR3 region has the DNA TGTGCCAGCAGCTTGGACAGGGGTACGGGCACAGATACGCAGTATTTT. Protein product: CASSLDRGTGTDTQYF. The variable domain in full, with the rest retrieved from reference TRBV5-4 and TRBJ2-3, is ETGVTQSPTHLIKTRGQQVTLRCSSQSGHNTVSWYQQALGQGPQFIFQYYREEENGRGNFPPRFSGLQFPNYSSELNVNALELDDSALYLCASSLDRGTGTDTQYFGPGTRLTVL.

The genes are TRBV3-1 (or the pseudogene TRBV3-2) and TRBJ1-1; TRBD1 is a possible D gene (5 bases). The CDR3 runs to 15 residues. V shed 1 base and J shed 5 bases, with 14 bases lying between them. Germline V gene lookup returns CDR1 LGHDT and CDR2 YNNKEL (reference sequence). For the CDR3, the DNA is TGTGCCAGCAGCCAAGTGTTAAGGGGAGGGACTGAAGCTTTCTTT. Its protein product is CASSQVLRGGTEAFF.

The rearrangement uses TRBV12-3 or TRBV12-4 and TRBJ2-3, with no clear D. The CDR3 runs 13 residues. Trimming pared 3 bases from V and 0 bases from J, leaving 4 bases between. The CDR3 DNA reads as TGTGCCAGCAGTTTTAGTAGCACAGATACGCAGTATTTT. Residues: CASSFSSTDTQYF.

The rearrangement links TRBV5-6 to TRBJ1-6; D is perhaps TRBD1 (5 bases). Deletions cut 1 base from V and 8 bases from J, with 10 bases between. The CDR3 is made up of 14 amino acids. Germline CDR1 SGHDT, CDR2 YYEEEE. Written as DNA, the CDR3 is TGTGCCAGCAGCTTGAGGCAAGGGGATTCACCCCTCCACTTT. This codes for CASSLRQGDSPLHF.

This chain joins TRBV5-6 and TRBJ1-4; D ambiguous. Trimming stripped 1 base from V and 7 bases from J, with 11 bases between. CDR1 and CDR2 (germline): SGHDT, YYEEEE. The CDR3 is 14 amino acids. The CDR3 bases are TGTGCCAGCAGCTTGTATGGGGAAAGTGAAAAACTGTTTTTT. Translated, it gives CASSLYGESEKLFF.

This sequence joins TRBV5-4 and TRBJ1-2; D not certain. The CDR3 extends over 14 amino acids. V was pared by 2 bases and J by 0 bases, with 8 bases between. Germline CDR1 SGHNT, CDR2 YYREEE (reference sequence). The CDR3 reads CASSFSTANYGYTF. The CDR3 nucleotides read TGTGCCAGCAGCTTTAGTACGGCTAACTATGGCTACACCTTC.

The gene calls are TRBV25-1 and TRBJ2-6, with D perhaps TRBD2 (5 bases). The CDR3 runs to 16 residues. The V and J ends lost 3 bases and 2 bases respectively, with 11 bases between them. Germline V lookup: CDR1 MGHDK, CDR2 SYGVNS. The CDR3 DNA follows: TGTGCCAGCAGTGACGCGGTCGGGGCTGGGGCCAACGTCCTGACTTTC. Its protein product is CASSDAVGAGANVLTF. Combining the CDR3 with reference TRBV25-1 and TRBJ2-6 gives the whole variable domain EADIYQTPRYLVIGTGKKITLECSQTMGHDKMYWYQQDPGMELHLIHYSYGVNSTEKGDLSSESTVSRIRTEHFPLTLESARPSHTSQYLCASSDAVGAGANVLTFGAGSRLTVL.